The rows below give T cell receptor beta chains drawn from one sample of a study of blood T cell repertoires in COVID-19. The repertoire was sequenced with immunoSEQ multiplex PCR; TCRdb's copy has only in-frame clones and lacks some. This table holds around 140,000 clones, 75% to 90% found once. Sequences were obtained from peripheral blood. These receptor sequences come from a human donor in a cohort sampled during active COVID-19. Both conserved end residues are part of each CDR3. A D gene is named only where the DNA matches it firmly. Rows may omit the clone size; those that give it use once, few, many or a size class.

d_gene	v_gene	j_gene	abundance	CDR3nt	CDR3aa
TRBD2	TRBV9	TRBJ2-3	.	TGTGCCAGCAGCGTAGACCCTAGCGGGGCCCCCACAGATACGCAGTATTTT	CASSVDPSGAPTDTQYF
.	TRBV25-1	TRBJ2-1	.	TGTGCCAGCACGAGGGGGGAGGGTGGGCAGTTCTTC	CASTRGEGGQFF
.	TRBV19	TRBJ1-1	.	TGTGCCAGTAGTACAACCAGACAGGCTGAAGCTTTCTTT	CASSTTRQAEAFF
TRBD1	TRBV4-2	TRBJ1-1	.	TGTGCCAGCAGCCAAGAGCCAACAGGGGTGGGCACTGAAGCTTTCTTT	CASSQEPTGVGTEAFF
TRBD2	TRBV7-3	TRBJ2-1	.	TGTGCCAGCAGCTTAAGCGGTAGCGGGGGCTACAATGAGCAGTTCTTC	CASSLSGSGGYNEQFF
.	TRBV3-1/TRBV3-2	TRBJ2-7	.	TGTGCCAGCAGCCGTGACTCACACCACTCCTACGAGCAGTACTTC	CASSRDSHHSYEQYF
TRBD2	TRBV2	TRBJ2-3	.	TGTGCCAGCAGTGGAATAGCGGGGGGACACACAGATACGCAGTATTTT	CASSGIAGGHTDTQYF
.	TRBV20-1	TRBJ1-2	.	TGCAGTGCTAGTGGGGCCGATTGGGTCTATGGCTACACCTTC	CSASGADWVYGYTF
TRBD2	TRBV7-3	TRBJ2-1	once	TGTGCCAGCAGCCGCGGACTAGGCGAGGGCAATGAGCAGTTCTTC	CASSRGLGEGNEQFF
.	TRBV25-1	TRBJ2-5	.	TGTGCCAGCAGTGAGCGAAGGGGAGGGACCCAGTACTTC	CASSERRGGTQYF
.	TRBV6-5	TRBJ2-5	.	TGTGCCAGCACCGAGGAGACCCAGTACTTC	CASTEETQYF
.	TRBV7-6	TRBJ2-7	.	TGTGCCAGCAGCTTAGCGGTCGGCTACGAGCAGTACTTC	CASSLAVGYEQYF
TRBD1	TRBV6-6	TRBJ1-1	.	TGTGCCAGCAGTTATACAGGGGCCGAGGGGGCTTTCTTT	CASSYTGAEGAFF
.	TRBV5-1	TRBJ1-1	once	TGCGCCAGCAGCCAGGGTTCCGGCACTACCACTGAAGCTTTCTTT	CASSQGSGTTTEAFF
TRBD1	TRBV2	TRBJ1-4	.	TGTGCCAGCACCCTCACCGGGACAGGGAACAATGAAAAACTGTTTTTT	CASTLTGTGNNEKLFF
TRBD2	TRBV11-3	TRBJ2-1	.	TGTGCCAGCAGCCAGGACCTAGCGGGCCTCAATGAGCAGTTCTTC	CASSQDLAGLNEQFF
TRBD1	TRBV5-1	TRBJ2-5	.	TGCGCCAGCAGCTTGTCGTTACAGGGGGGCCAAGAGACCCAGTACTTC	CASSLSLQGGQETQYF
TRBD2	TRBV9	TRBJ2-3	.	TGTGCCAGCAGCCTAGCGGGAGGGAGGACAGATACGCAGTATTTT	CASSLAGGRTDTQYF